The clone carrying this T cell receptor (beta chain) turned up a few times. Each gene name is a mouse one. The CDR3 is cut off 1 residue early in the read; its end comes from the germline J gene. This CDR3 region has 13 residues. CDR1 and CDR2 from the germline V gene are KGHPV and FQNQEV (reference sequence). The V and J ends lost 4 bases and 3 bases respectively, with 7 bases between them. This sample is drawn from a study of tissue T cells after allogeneic stem cell transplantation. Clones were sequenced by immunoSEQ multiplex PCR, and TCRdb holds only the in-frame ones, with some missing. The sample shows approximately 4,000 clones, approximately 48% of them seen only once. Sample time point: mouse harvest day 7 after allogeneic transplant. Tail vein injection delivered 10^7 T-cell-depleted bone marrow cells and 10^6 splenic CD5+ T cells. Mice had MHC-mismatched B6 into BALB/c GVHD, sampled day 7 or 14.

This clonotype was sampled from a female BALB/c mouse given C57BL/6 T cells with graft-versus-host disease after an allogeneic hematopoietic cell transplant. The chain employs TRBV26 and TRBJ2-1; D unclear. Sequences were obtained from lymph node tissue. CDR3 in amino acids: CASSPYSYAEQFF. The CDR3 DNA, read in part, is TGTGCCAGCAGTCCCTACAGCTATGCTGAGCAGTTC.